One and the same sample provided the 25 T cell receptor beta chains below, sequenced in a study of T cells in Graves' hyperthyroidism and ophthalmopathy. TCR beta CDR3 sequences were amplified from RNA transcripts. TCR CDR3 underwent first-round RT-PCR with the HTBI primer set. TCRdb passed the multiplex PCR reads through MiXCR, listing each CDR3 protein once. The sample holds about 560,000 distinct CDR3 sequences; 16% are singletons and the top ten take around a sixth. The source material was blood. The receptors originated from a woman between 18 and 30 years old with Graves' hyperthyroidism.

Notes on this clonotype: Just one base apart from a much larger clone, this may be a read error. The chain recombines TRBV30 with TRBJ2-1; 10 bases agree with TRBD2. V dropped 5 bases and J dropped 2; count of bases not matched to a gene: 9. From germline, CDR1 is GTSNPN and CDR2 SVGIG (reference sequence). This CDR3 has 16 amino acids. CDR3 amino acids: CAWGPAGGGTYNEQFF. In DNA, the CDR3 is TGTGCCTGGGGGCCAGCGGGAGGGGGAACCTACAATGAGCAGTTCTTC.

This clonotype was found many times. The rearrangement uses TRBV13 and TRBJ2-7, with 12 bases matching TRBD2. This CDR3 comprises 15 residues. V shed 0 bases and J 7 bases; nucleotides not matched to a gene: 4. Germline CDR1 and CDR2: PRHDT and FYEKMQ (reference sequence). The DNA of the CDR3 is TGTGCCAGCAGCTTAGGCGGGGGACTAGCGGGTGAGCAGTACTTC. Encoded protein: CASSLGGGLAGEQYF.

CDR3 amino acids: CATSEKTAKNEKLFF. The CDR3 nucleotides read TGTGCCACCAGTGAAAAGACAGCCAAGAATGAAAAACTGTTTTTT. V and J are TRBV24-1 and TRBJ1-4, with D possibly TRBD1 on 5 matching bases. This CDR3 has 15 amino acids. Germline CDR1 reads KGHDR; CDR2 reads SFDVKD. V gave up 4 bases and J gave up 5 bases, with 13 bases separating them.

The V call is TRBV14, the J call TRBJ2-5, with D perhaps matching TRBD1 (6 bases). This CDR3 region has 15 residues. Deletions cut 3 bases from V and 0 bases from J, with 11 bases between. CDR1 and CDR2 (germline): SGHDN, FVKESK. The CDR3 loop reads CASSHFGQNQETQYF. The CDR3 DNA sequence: TGTGCCAGCAGCCATTTTGGACAGAACCAAGAGACCCAGTACTTC.

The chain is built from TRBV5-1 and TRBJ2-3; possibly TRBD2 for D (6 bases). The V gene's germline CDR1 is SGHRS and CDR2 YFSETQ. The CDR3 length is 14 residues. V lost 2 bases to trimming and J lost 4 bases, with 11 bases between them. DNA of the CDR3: TGCGCCAGCAGCTTCACGGGAGTTGCAGATACGCAGTATTTT. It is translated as CASSFTGVADTQYF.

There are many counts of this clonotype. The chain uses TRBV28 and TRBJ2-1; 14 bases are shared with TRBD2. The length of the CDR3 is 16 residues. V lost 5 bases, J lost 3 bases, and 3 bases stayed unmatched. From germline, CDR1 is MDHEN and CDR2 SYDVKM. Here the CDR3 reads CASSGGTSGSYNEQFF. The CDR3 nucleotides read TGTGCCAGCAGTGGGGGGACTAGCGGGAGCTACAATGAGCAGTTCTTC.

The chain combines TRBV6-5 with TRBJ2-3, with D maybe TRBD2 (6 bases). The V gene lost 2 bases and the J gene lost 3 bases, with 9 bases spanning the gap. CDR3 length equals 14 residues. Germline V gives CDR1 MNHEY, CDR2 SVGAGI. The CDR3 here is CASSYSGPTDTQYF. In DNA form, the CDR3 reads TGTGCCAGCAGTTACAGCGGGCCAACAGATACGCAGTATTTT.

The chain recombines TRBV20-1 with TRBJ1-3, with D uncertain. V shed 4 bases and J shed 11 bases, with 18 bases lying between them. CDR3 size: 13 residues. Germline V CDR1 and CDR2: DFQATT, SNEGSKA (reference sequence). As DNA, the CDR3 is TGCAGTGCTATTTCGGATAGGACTGGCTCCATATATTTT. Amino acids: CSAISDRTGSIYF.

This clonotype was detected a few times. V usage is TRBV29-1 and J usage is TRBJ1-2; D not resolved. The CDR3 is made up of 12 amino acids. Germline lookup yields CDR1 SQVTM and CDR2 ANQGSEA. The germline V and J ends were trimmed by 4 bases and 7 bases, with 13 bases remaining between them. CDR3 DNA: TGCAGCGTTGCACGTGCGGGAATTGGCTACACCTTC. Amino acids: CSVARAGIGYTF.

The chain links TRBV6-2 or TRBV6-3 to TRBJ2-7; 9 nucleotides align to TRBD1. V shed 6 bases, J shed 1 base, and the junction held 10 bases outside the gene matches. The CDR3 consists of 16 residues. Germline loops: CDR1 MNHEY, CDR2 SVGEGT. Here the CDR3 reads CASRKNRDRVSYEQYF. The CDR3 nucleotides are TGTGCCAGCAGAAAAAACCGGGACAGGGTGTCCTACGAGCAGTACTTC.

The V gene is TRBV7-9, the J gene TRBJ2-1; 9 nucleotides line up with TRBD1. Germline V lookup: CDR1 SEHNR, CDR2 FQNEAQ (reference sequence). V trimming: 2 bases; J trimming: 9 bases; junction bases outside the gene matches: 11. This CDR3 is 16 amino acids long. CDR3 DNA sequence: TGTGCCAGCAGCTTATCACAGGGGGCTTCCGTGGGTGAGCAGTTCTTC. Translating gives CASSLSQGASVGEQFF.

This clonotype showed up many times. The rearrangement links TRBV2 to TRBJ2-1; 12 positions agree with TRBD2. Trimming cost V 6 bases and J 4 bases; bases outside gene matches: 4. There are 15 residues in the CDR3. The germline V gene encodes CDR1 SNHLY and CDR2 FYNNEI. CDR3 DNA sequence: TGTGCCAGCAGGGCAGGACTAGCGGGATACAATGAGCAGTTCTTC. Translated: CASRAGLAGYNEQFF.

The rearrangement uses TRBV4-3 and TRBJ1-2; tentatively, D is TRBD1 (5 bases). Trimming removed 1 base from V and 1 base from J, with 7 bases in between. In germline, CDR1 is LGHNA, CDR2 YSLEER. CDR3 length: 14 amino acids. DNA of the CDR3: TGCGCCAGCAGCCAAGTTCAGGGTAACTATGGCTACACCTTC. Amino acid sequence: CASSQVQGNYGYTF.

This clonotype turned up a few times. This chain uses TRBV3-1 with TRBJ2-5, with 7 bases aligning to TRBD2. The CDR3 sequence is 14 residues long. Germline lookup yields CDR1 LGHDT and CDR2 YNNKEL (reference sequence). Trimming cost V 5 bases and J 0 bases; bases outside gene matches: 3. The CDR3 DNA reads TGTGCCAGCAGCTACAGCGGGAACCAAGAGACCCAGTACTTC. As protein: CASSYSGNQETQYF.

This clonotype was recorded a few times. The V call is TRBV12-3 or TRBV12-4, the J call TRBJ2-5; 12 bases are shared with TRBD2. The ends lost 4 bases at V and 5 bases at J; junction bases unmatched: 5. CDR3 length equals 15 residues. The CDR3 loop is CASSWLAGGWETQYF. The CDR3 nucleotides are TGTGCCAGCAGTTGGCTAGCGGGAGGGTGGGAGACCCAGTACTTC.

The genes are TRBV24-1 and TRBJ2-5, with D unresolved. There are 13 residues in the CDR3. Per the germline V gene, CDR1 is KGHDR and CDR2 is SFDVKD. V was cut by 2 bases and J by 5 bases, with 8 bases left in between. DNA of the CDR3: TGTGCCACCAGTGATTACGTGAGGGAGACCCAGTACTTC. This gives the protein CATSDYVRETQYF.

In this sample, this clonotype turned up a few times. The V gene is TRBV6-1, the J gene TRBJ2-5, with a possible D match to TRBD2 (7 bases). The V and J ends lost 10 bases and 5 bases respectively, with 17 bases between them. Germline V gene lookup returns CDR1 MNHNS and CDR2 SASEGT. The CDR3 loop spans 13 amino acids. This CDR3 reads CANSQGGLETQYF. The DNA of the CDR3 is TGTGCCAACTCACAGGGAGGGTTGGAGACCCAGTACTTC.

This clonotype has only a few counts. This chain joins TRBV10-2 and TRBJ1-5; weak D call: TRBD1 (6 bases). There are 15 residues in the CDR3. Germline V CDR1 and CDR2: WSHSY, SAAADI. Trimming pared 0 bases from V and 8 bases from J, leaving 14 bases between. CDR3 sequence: CASSESTTGNEPQHF. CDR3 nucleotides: TGCGCCAGCAGTGAGTCGACAACAGGGAATGAGCCCCAGCATTTT.

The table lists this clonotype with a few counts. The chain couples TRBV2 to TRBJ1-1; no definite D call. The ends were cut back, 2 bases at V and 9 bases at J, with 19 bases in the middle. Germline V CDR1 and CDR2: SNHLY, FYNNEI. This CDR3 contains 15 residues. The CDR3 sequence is CASSEKGSGGEKAFF. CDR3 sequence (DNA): TGTGCCAGCAGTGAAAAAGGGTCAGGCGGGGAAAAAGCTTTCTTT.

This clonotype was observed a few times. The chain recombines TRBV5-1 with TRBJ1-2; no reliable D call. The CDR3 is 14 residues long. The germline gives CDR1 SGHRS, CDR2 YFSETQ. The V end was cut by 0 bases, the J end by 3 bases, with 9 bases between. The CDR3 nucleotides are TGCGCCAGCAGCTTGGCCGCGTCAGACTATGGCTACACCTTC. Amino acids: CASSLAASDYGYTF.

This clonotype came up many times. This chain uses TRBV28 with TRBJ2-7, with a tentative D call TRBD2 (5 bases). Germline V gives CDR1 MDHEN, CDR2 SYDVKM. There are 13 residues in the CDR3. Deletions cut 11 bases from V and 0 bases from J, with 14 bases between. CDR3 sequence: CAAGPGSSYEQYF. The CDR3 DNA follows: TGTGCCGCCGGGCCTGGGAGCTCCTACGAGCAGTACTTC.

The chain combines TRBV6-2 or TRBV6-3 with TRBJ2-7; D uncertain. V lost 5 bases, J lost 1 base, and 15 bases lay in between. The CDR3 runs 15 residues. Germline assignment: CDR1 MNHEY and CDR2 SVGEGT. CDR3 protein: CASSQYRTVSYEQYF. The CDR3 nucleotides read TGTGCCAGCAGTCAGTACCGGACGGTTTCCTACGAGCAGTACTTC.

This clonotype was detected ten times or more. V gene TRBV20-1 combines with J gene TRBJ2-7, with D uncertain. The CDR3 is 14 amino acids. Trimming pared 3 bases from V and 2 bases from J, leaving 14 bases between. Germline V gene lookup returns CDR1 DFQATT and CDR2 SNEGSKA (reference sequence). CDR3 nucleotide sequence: TGCAGTGCTAGGCTCTTTCAGGCAACCTACGAGCAGTACTTC. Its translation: CSARLFQATYEQYF.

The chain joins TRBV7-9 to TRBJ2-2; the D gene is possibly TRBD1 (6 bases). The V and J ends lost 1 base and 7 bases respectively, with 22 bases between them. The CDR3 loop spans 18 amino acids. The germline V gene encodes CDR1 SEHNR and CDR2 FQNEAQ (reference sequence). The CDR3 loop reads CASSLVVTGHLGVGELFF. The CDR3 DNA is TGTGCCAGCAGCTTAGTCGTGACAGGCCACCTAGGGGTCGGGGAGCTGTTTTTT.

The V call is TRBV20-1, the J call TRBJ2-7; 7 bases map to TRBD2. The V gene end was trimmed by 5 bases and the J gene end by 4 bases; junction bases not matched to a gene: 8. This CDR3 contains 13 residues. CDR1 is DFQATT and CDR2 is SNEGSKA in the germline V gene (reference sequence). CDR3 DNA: TGCAGTGCTGATACTAGCGATTTTTACGAGCAGTACTTC. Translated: CSADTSDFYEQYF.